Below, 16 T cell receptor beta chains from the same sample are listed, as sequenced in a study of cytomegalovirus exposure and HLA in healthy donors. Vbeta (60) and Jbeta (13) primers were used in the PCR. Produced via immunoSEQ multiplex PCR; TCRdb's table is partial and in-frame only. The top ten clones hold roughly 0.76% of a sample with 150,000 to 200,000 clones, approximately 79% of them seen once. Sequencing was carried out using PBMCs. Source of these receptors: a woman aged 40 to 50 in good health and CMV-seronegative.

This clone was observed a few times. The genes are TRBV6-5 and TRBJ2-2; TRBD2 might be the D (6 bases). Deletions cut 9 bases from V and 7 bases from J, with 18 bases between. CDR1 is MNHEY and CDR2 is SVGAGI in the germline V gene. CDR3 length equals 14 residues. The CDR3 here is CARRGGAPDGELFF. The CDR3 coding sequence is TGTGCCAGAAGGGGCGGGGCGCCCGACGGGGAGCTGTTTTTT.

The genes are TRBV14 and TRBJ1-1; D gene uncertain. The germline V gene has CDR1 SGHDN and CDR2 FVKESK. V was pared by 1 base and J by 2 bases, with 8 bases between. The CDR3 has 14 residues. DNA of the CDR3: TGTGCCAGCAGCCAAGTACGCGGTAACACTGAAGCTTTCTTT. It yields the protein CASSQVRGNTEAFF.

At least ten counts were recorded for this clone. J is TRBJ1-3 and V is TRBV6-5; no firm D call. This CDR3 is built from 16 residues. Per the germline V gene, CDR1 is MNHEY and CDR2 is SVGAGI. V was pared by 0 bases and J by 4 bases, with 13 bases between. The CDR3 coding sequence is TGTGCCAGCAGTTACTCTATATCGGGTGGCGGAAACACCATATATTTT. It codes for CASSYSISGGGNTIYF.

The chain joins TRBV5-4 to TRBJ1-1, with D possibly being TRBD1 (5 bases). Trimming took 7 bases from V and 4 from J, leaving 8 bases between them. This CDR3 contains 11 residues. Germline-derived CDR1 and CDR2 are SGHNT and YYREEE (reference sequence). Written as DNA, the CDR3 is TGTGCCAGCGGGGCAAGCACTGAAGCTTTCTTT. Translated: CASGASTEAFF.

The chain is built from TRBV27 and TRBJ2-7, with TRBD2 matching 7 bases. The trim removed 5 bases at V and 5 bases at J, leaving 9 bases unmatched. The CDR3 covers 14 residues. The germline V gene encodes CDR1 MNHEY and CDR2 SMNVEV (reference sequence). The CDR3 DNA follows: TGTGCCAGCAGTAGTTGGCGGGAGTTCAACGAGCAGTACTTC. It is translated as CASSSWREFNEQYF.

This chain joins TRBV29-1 and TRBJ2-1, with 7 positions matching TRBD2. After removal of 7 bases from V and 4 bases from J, the junction contained 10 bases not matched to a gene. The germline gives CDR1 SQVTM, CDR2 ANQGSEA. The CDR3 has 14 amino acids. CDR3 in amino acids: CSGERGRLYNEQFF. The CDR3 DNA reads TGCAGCGGGGAGCGGGGACGCCTATACAATGAGCAGTTCTTC.

This clone appeared a few times. The chain couples TRBV6-5 to TRBJ1-3, with D unresolved. V was trimmed by 3 bases and J by 2 bases, leaving 11 bases between them. This CDR3 contains 15 residues. The germline V gene encodes CDR1 MNHEY and CDR2 SVGAGI. The CDR3 DNA reads TGTGCCAGCAGTTATGTGGGTAGCACTGGAAACACCATATATTTT. Amino acids: CASSYVGSTGNTIYF.

The rearrangement uses TRBV27 and TRBJ2-5, with 7 bases fitting TRBD1. The CDR3 has 16 residues. Looked up from germline, CDR1 is MNHEY and CDR2 is SMNVEV (reference sequence). Trimming cost V 5 bases and J 4 bases; bases outside gene matches: 13. The CDR3 protein is CASSASQGRRRETQYF. The DNA of the CDR3 is TGTGCCAGCAGTGCGTCACAGGGGCGAAGGAGAGAGACCCAGTACTTC.

V gene TRBV6-1 combines with J gene TRBJ1-4, with D unclear. Germline loops: CDR1 MNHNS, CDR2 SASEGT. The CDR3 spans 14 residues. Trimming cost V 8 bases and J 1 base, with 11 bases left between them. CDR3 coding DNA: TGTGCCAGCGTGGCCGGGGTAACTAATGAAAAACTGTTTTTT. Amino acids: CASVAGVTNEKLFF.

The chain joins TRBV13 to TRBJ1-3; 8 bases align to TRBD1. The germline V gene has CDR1 PRHDT and CDR2 FYEKMQ (reference sequence). The ends lost 2 bases at V and 0 bases at J; junction bases unmatched: 12. The CDR3 has 19 amino acids. CDR3 bases: TGTGCCAGCAGCTTAAGGCCAGGGGGCTCCGAATCCTCTGGAAACACCATATATTTT. Protein product: CASSLRPGGSESSGNTIYF.

This clone was picked up a small number of times. CDR3 coding DNA: TGCGCCAGCAGTGAGTCGGCAGGTCGGACTGAAGCTTTCTTT. As protein: CASSESAGRTEAFF. The chain couples TRBV10-1 to TRBJ1-1; D is undetermined. In germline, CDR1 is WNHNN, CDR2 SYGVQD (reference sequence). CDR3 length: 14 amino acids. V lost 0 bases and J 5 bases, leaving 10 bases between the germline ends.

The gene calls are TRBV15 and TRBJ1-1, with 8 bases lining up with TRBD1. The ends lost 3 bases at V and 7 bases at J; junction bases unmatched: 16. The CDR3 has 17 residues. Germline V CDR1 and CDR2: LNHNV, YYDKDF (reference sequence). CDR3 nucleotides: TGTGCCACCAGCAGGGGTCCAAGGGGGCAGGGGGCGGGTGAAGCTTTCTTT. Amino acid sequence: CATSRGPRGQGAGEAFF.

The CDR3 loop is CASQRVSGPYEQYF. Written as DNA, the CDR3 is TGTGCCAGCCAGAGGGTTAGCGGACCCTACGAGCAGTACTTC. The chain couples TRBV27 to TRBJ2-7; D is perhaps TRBD2 (6 bases). Germline values: CDR1 MNHEY, CDR2 SMNVEV (reference sequence). There are 14 residues in the CDR3. The V end was cut by 8 bases, the J end by 2 bases, with 16 bases between.

The V gene is TRBV6-5, the J gene TRBJ2-4, with 7 bases matching TRBD1. The germline V gene has CDR1 MNHEY and CDR2 SVGAGI. V shed 0 bases and J 1 base; nucleotides not matched to a gene: 3. CDR3 length equals 16 residues. The CDR3 sequence: CASSYSMGQAKNIQYF. Written as DNA, the CDR3 is TGTGCCAGCAGTTACTCGATGGGACAGGCCAAAAACATTCAGTACTTC.

The J gene is TRBJ1-6, the V gene TRBV6-1; D may be TRBD1 (6 bases). The CDR3 covers 17 residues. Germline CDR1 is MNHNS and CDR2 is SASEGT. Trimming removed 1 base from V and 0 bases from J, with 10 bases in between. Written as DNA, the CDR3 is TGTGCCAGCAGTGAAGTTGGGGGCCCCTCCTATAATTCACCCCTCCACTTT. This sequence encodes CASSEVGGPSYNSPLHF.

V usage is TRBV28 and J usage is TRBJ1-2, with 8 positions matching TRBD1. The CDR3 runs 12 residues. From germline, CDR1 is MDHEN and CDR2 SYDVKM. CDR3 protein: CATGDRLYGYTF. The DNA for the CDR3 is TGTGCTACGGGGGACAGGCTATATGGCTACACCTTC.